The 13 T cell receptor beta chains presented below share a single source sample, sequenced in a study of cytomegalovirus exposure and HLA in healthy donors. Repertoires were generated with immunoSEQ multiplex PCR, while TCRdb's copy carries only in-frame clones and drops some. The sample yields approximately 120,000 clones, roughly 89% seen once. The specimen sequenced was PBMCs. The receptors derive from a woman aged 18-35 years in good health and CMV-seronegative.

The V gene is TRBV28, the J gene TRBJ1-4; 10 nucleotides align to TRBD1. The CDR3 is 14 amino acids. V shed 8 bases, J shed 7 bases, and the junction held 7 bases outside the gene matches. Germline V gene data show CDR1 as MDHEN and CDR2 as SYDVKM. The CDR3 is CASHGTGEAEKLFF. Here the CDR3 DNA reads TGTGCCAGCCACGGGACAGGGGAGGCTGAAAAACTGTTTTTT. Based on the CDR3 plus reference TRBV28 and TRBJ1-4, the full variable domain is DVKVTQSSRYLVKRTGEKVFLECVQDMDHENMFWYRQDPGLGLRLIYFSYDVKMKEKGDIPEGYSVSREKKERFSLILESASTNQTSMYLCASHGTGEAEKLFFGSGTQLSVL.

The CDR3 sequence is CASSSSNLFQETQYF. The CDR3 bases are TGTGCCAGCAGCTCCTCCAACTTGTTCCAAGAGACCCAGTACTTC. This sequence joins TRBV9 and TRBJ2-5, with D hard to call. V gave up 4 bases and J gave up 1 base, with 14 bases separating them. From germline, CDR1 is SGDLS and CDR2 YYNGEE. The length of the CDR3 is 15 residues.

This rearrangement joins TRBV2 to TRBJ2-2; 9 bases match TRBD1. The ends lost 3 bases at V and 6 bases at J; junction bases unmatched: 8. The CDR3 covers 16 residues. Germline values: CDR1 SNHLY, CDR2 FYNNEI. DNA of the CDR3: TGTGCCAGCAGTGACCGACAGGGGGGTTATGCCGGGGAGCTGTTTTTT. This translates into CASSDRQGGYAGELFF.

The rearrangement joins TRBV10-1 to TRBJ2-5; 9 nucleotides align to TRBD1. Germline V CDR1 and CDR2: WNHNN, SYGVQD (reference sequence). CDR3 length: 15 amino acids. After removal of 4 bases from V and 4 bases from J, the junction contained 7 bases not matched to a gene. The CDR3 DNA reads TGCGCCAGCAGTGGCAGGACAGGGGTAGGAGAGACCCAGTACTTC. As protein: CASSGRTGVGETQYF.

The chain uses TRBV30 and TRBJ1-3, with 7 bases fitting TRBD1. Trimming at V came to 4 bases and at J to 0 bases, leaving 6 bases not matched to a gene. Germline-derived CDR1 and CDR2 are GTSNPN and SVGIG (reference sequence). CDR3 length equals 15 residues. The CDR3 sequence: CAWTGQYLSGNTIYF. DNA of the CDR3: TGTGCCTGGACGGGACAGTACCTCTCTGGAAACACCATATATTTT.

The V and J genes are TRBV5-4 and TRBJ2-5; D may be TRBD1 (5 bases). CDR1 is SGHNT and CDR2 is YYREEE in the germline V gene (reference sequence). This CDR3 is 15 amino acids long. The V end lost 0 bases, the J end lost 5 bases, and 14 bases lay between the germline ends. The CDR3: CASSLAWGRDETQYF. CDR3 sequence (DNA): TGTGCCAGCAGCTTGGCCTGGGGCAGGGATGAGACCCAGTACTTC.

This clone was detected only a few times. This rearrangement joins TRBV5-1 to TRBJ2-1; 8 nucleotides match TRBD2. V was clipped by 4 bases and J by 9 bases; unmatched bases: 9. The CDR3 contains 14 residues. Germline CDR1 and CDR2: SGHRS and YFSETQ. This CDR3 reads CASSPPSGGGEQFF. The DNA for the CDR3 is TGCGCCAGCAGCCCCCCGAGCGGGGGTGGTGAGCAGTTCTTC.

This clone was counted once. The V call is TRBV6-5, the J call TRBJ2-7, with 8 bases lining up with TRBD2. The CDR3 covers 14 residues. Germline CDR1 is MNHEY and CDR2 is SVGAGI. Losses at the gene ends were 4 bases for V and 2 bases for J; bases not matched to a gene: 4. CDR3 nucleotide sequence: TGTGCCAGCAGTTCGGAAGCGGGAGCCTACGAGCAGTACTTC. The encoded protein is CASSSEAGAYEQYF.

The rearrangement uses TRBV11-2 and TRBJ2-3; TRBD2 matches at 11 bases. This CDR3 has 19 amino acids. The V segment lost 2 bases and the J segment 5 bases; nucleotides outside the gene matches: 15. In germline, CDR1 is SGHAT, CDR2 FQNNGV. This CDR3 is CASSLMFTSGSLQEDTQYF. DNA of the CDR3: TGTGCCAGCAGCTTAATGTTTACTAGCGGGAGCCTTCAGGAAGATACGCAGTATTTT.

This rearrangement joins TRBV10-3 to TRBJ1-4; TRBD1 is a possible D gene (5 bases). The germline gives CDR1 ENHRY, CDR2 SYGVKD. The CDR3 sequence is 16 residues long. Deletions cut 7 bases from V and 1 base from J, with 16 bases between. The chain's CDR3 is CAITWAGRGTNEKLFF. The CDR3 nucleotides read TGTGCCATCACTTGGGCAGGGCGGGGAACTAATGAAAAACTGTTTTTT.

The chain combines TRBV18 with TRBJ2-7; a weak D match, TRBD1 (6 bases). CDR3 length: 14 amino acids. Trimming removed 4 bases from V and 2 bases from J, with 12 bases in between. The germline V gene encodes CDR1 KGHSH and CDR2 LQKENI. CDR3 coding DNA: TGTGCCAGCTCACTAAACAGGGACCCCTACGAGCAGTACGTC. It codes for CASSLNRDPYEQYV.

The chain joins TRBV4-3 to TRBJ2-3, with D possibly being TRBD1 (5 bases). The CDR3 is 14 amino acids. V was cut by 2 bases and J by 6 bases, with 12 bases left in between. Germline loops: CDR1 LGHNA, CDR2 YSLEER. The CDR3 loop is CASSQKDSGDTQYF. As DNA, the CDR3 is TGCGCCAGCAGCCAAAAAGATTCAGGGGATACGCAGTATTTT.

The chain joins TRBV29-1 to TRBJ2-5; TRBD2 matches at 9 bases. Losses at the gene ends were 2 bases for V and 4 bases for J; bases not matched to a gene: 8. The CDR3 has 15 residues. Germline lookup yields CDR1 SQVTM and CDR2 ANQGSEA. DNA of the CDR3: TGCAGCGTTGAACCTATAGCGGGAGCTGCAGAGACCCAGTACTTC. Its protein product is CSVEPIAGAAETQYF.